These T cell receptor beta chains were read from a single sample in a study of shared clonotypes between healthy human individuals. The data were produced by immunoSEQ multiplex PCR, yet TCRdb's version contains in-frame clones alone and is incomplete. The sample has about 2.2 million clones, under 95% seen once. The sequenced sample was naive CD8+ T cells from PBMCs. The receptor set was obtained from a man younger than 35 in good health. Some clones in this sample may be carry-over from other donors' samples. Each CDR3 is given without its conserved first and last residue. Fields, in order: clone size, V gene, J gene, CDR3 protein. Clone size is stated in some rows and not others, as once, few, many or a class when expanded.

clone_size: -; v_call: TRBV2; j_call: TRBJ1-5; cdr3_aa: ASSEAAGGHNQPQH
clone_size: -; v_call: TRBV28; j_call: TRBJ2-5; cdr3_aa: ASTHRTGYPRGTQY
clone_size: -; v_call: TRBV29-1; j_call: TRBJ1-1; cdr3_aa: SARPSDWTEAF
clone_size: -; v_call: TRBV27; j_call: TRBJ1-1; cdr3_aa: ASSSRTGTEAF
clone_size: -; v_call: TRBV4-3; j_call: TRBJ1-1; cdr3_aa: ASSQGGTLLNTEAF
clone_size: -; v_call: TRBV12-5; j_call: TRBJ2-1; cdr3_aa: ASGSFEQGLYPNEQF
clone_size: once; v_call: TRBV27; j_call: TRBJ2-1; cdr3_aa: ASSSFLRQGGYEQF
clone_size: once; v_call: TRBV7-9; j_call: TRBJ1-2; cdr3_aa: ASSFGTGLYGYT
clone_size: -; v_call: TRBV13; j_call: TRBJ2-1; cdr3_aa: ASSPGGSPYNEQF
clone_size: -; v_call: TRBV7-9; j_call: TRBJ2-6; cdr3_aa: ASSPPAGANVLT
clone_size: -; v_call: TRBV27; j_call: TRBJ2-7; cdr3_aa: ASSLGDRAVDEQY
clone_size: once; v_call: TRBV5-5; j_call: TRBJ1-3; cdr3_aa: ASSPRQASSGNTIY
clone_size: -; v_call: TRBV2; j_call: TRBJ2-1; cdr3_aa: ASKDGSGIDNEQF
clone_size: -; v_call: TRBV23-1; j_call: TRBJ2-7; cdr3_aa: ASSRRPVQRASSYEQY
clone_size: -; v_call: TRBV29-1; j_call: TRBJ2-6; cdr3_aa: SVAGRQNTGANVLT
clone_size: -; v_call: TRBV5-6; j_call: TRBJ1-5; cdr3_aa: ASSYAVGVRAGNQPQH
clone_size: -; v_call: TRBV9; j_call: TRBJ2-3; cdr3_aa: ASSWQGATDTQY
clone_size: -; v_call: TRBV6-6; j_call: -; cdr3_aa: ASSHTGQGSYEQY
clone_size: -; v_call: TRBV19; j_call: TRBJ1-2; cdr3_aa: ASSGSYYGYT
clone_size: -; v_call: TRBV6-5; j_call: TRBJ1-1; cdr3_aa: ASSYRGQGEPEAF
clone_size: -; v_call: TRBV5-6; j_call: TRBJ2-3; cdr3_aa: ASSLGTSGGTDTQY
clone_size: -; v_call: TRBV27; j_call: TRBJ2-1; cdr3_aa: ASSNGLAGINEQF
clone_size: -; v_call: TRBV27; j_call: TRBJ2-7; cdr3_aa: ASSYLPGLAGTYEQY
clone_size: -; v_call: TRBV5-5; j_call: TRBJ1-1; cdr3_aa: ASSFSRSNTEAF
clone_size: -; v_call: TRBV12-5; j_call: TRBJ2-7; cdr3_aa: ASGARGKRLEQY
clone_size: few; v_call: TRBV6-6; j_call: TRBJ1-1; cdr3_aa: ASSYSMEGFLGGAF
clone_size: -; v_call: TRBV7-9; j_call: TRBJ2-7; cdr3_aa: ASSQGLAFYEQY
clone_size: -; v_call: TRBV2; j_call: TRBJ1-2; cdr3_aa: ASSYRGTSYGYT
clone_size: -; v_call: TRBV12-5; j_call: TRBJ1-1; cdr3_aa: ASGSPIGGTGAVGAF
clone_size: -; v_call: TRBV9; j_call: TRBJ2-2; cdr3_aa: ASTGTGELF
clone_size: -; v_call: TRBV27; j_call: TRBJ1-1; cdr3_aa: ASRWTLQGTEAF
clone_size: -; v_call: TRBV13; j_call: TRBJ2-1; cdr3_aa: ASSPRGAGILWEQF
clone_size: once; v_call: TRBV5-8; j_call: TRBJ2-7; cdr3_aa: ASSFTVSTYEQY
clone_size: once; v_call: TRBV7-2; j_call: TRBJ1-2; cdr3_aa: ASSPLSGNHYGYT
clone_size: -; v_call: TRBV7-9; j_call: TRBJ2-1; cdr3_aa: ASDGPVLASGLNEQF
clone_size: -; v_call: TRBV6-5; j_call: TRBJ2-5; cdr3_aa: ASSYGASPKETQY
clone_size: -; v_call: TRBV29-1; j_call: TRBJ2-7; cdr3_aa: SVVRRSGKTHEQY
clone_size: -; v_call: TRBV5-6; j_call: TRBJ1-2; cdr3_aa: ASSFGGGYT
clone_size: -; v_call: TRBV5-6; j_call: TRBJ2-7; cdr3_aa: ASSPGQGVSYEQY
clone_size: -; v_call: TRBV19; j_call: TRBJ1-1; cdr3_aa: ASSLGWGTEAF
clone_size: -; v_call: TRBV7-2; j_call: TRBJ2-3; cdr3_aa: ASSLMGLAATQY
clone_size: -; v_call: TRBV11-2; j_call: TRBJ2-7; cdr3_aa: ASSLDGYSSYEQY
clone_size: -; v_call: TRBV28; j_call: TRBJ1-4; cdr3_aa: ASRMDRAEKLF
clone_size: -; v_call: TRBV28; j_call: TRBJ2-1; cdr3_aa: ASSPPSNEQF
clone_size: -; v_call: TRBV7-9; j_call: -; cdr3_aa: ASSLGAGAYEQY
clone_size: -; v_call: TRBV13; j_call: TRBJ2-1; cdr3_aa: ASSSGAPNEQF
clone_size: -; v_call: TRBV25-1; j_call: TRBJ2-5; cdr3_aa: ASSDLGDSFFTRETQY
clone_size: -; v_call: TRBV5-6; j_call: TRBJ2-5; cdr3_aa: ASSFMVQETQY
clone_size: -; v_call: TRBV28; j_call: TRBJ1-1; cdr3_aa: ASSLSYSPLSTEAF
clone_size: -; v_call: TRBV19; j_call: TRBJ2-1; cdr3_aa: ASSIGTAEF
clone_size: -; v_call: TRBV28; j_call: TRBJ2-7; cdr3_aa: ASSPGTPSSYEQY
clone_size: -; v_call: TRBV5-1; j_call: TRBJ1-4; cdr3_aa: ASSLGGIGFVTNEKLF
clone_size: -; v_call: TRBV19; j_call: TRBJ2-7; cdr3_aa: ASSITHARLGQSEQY